The next 10 T cell receptor beta chains were all read from a single sample in a study of persistence of HIV-infected CD4 T cells. This nonspecific control used anti-CD3/anti-CD28 bead stimulation of CD4+ T cells. Sorting of responding CD4+ T cells relied on upregulated CD40 ligand together with CD69. This was the immunoSEQ version 4 assay in survey mode. Repertoires were generated with immunoSEQ multiplex PCR, while TCRdb's copy carries only in-frame clones and drops some. This table has roughly 41,000 clones, 80% to 90% appearing once. For these TCRs, the target antigens are not known. Sequences were derived from CD4+ T cells sorted from PBMCs after approximately 18-hour stimulation, sampled from a patient who received antiretroviral therapy. The receptors stem from an adult man with HIV who was CMV-seropositive.

The chain links TRBV27 to TRBJ1-6; D remains unclear. The CDR3 totals 15 residues. Germline CDR1 reads MNHEY; CDR2 reads SMNVEV (reference sequence). Trimming cost V 2 bases and J 5 bases, with 10 bases left between them. CDR3 sequence: CASSLRETDNSPLHF. The CDR3 nucleotides are TGTGCCAGCAGTTTAAGGGAAACGGATAATTCACCCCTCCACTTT.

This clone occurred a few times. The V call is TRBV3-1 (or the pseudogene TRBV3-2), the J call TRBJ2-3; a weak D match, TRBD1 (6 bases). V was clipped by 0 bases and J by 4 bases, with 8 bases between them. Per germline, CDR1 LGHDT and CDR2 YNNKEL (reference sequence). The length of the CDR3 is 14 residues. The CDR3 nucleotides read TGTGCCAGCAGCCAAGAGTGGGGGCCAGATACGCAGTATTTT. Its protein product is CASSQEWGPDTQYF.

The chain uses TRBV29-1 and TRBJ1-2; D unresolved. This CDR3 is 10 amino acids long. With 7 bases removed from V and 9 bases from J, the gap between germline ends came to 12 bases. Per the germline V gene, CDR1 is SQVTM and CDR2 is ANQGSEA. The CDR3 nucleotides are TGCAGCGCTAAAGACCGGAGCTACACCTTC. It yields the protein CSAKDRSYTF.

The chain carries TRBV7-2 and TRBJ2-2; 7 nucleotides match TRBD2. There are 15 residues in the CDR3. Germline assignment: CDR1 SGHTA and CDR2 FQGNSA. J lost 7 bases, V lost 4 bases, and 9 bases had no gene match. The CDR3 sequence is CASSSPAGRIGELFF. The DNA of the CDR3 is TGTGCCAGCAGCTCCCCAGCGGGGAGGATCGGGGAGCTGTTTTTT.

In the case of this clone: At the DNA level, this CDR3 is encoded by other sequences in the same sample as well. The V call is TRBV18, the J call TRBJ1-1; D not certain. The germline CDR1 and CDR2 sequences are KGHSH and LQKENI. The CDR3 length is 13 residues. The V end was cut by 1 base, the J end by 3 bases, with 6 bases between. The DNA for the CDR3 is TGTGCCAGCTCACCACAGGGAGACACTGAAGCTTTCTTT. Protein: CASSPQGDTEAFF.

This clone was counted a single time. This chain uses TRBV7-5 with TRBJ1-1. TRBV7-5 is annotated as a pseudogene. The CDR3 spans 15 residues. CDR3 in DNA: TGTGCCAGAAGCTTACGAACGAGTCGGGACACTGAAGCTTTCTTT. It specifies CARSLRTSRDTEAFF.

This rearrangement joins TRBV6-5 to TRBJ2-7; D assignment may be TRBD1 or TRBD2 (5 bases each). V was trimmed by 0 bases and J by 1 base, leaving 10 bases between them. The CDR3 spans 15 residues. Germline assignment: CDR1 MNHEY and CDR2 SVGAGI. The CDR3 spells CASSYSVGRSYEQYF. CDR3 bases: TGTGCCAGCAGTTACTCGGTGGGACGGTCCTACGAGCAGTACTTC.

This clone was detected a few times. The gene calls are TRBV5-5 and TRBJ1-6; D may be TRBD1 (5 bases). V was shortened by 0 bases and J by 9 bases, with 10 bases between the two germline ends. The CDR3 consists of 14 residues. Germline CDR1 and CDR2: SGHKS and YYEKEE (reference sequence). DNA of the CDR3: TGTGCCAGCAGCTTGGAGTTGGGGCCTTCACCCCTCCACTTT. Amino acid sequence: CASSLELGPSPLHF.

The chain uses TRBV19 and TRBJ1-3; unclear D gene. The CDR3 totals 16 residues. The germline gives CDR1 LNHDA, CDR2 SQIVND (reference sequence). Trimming took 5 bases from V and 1 from J, leaving 15 bases between them. Written as DNA, the CDR3 is TGTGCCAGTAGTCCCCCAAGGACCGTATCTGGAAACACCATATATTTT. It is translated as CASSPPRTVSGNTIYF.

This clone came up once. The chain recombines TRBV7-6 with TRBJ2-2; 9 bases match TRBD1. J lost 5 bases, V lost 6 bases, and 7 bases had no gene match. CDR1 SGHVS and CDR2 FNYEAQ come from the germline V gene. This CDR3 is built from 15 residues. DNA of the CDR3: TGTGCCAGCAGACCAGGGACAGGGCGGACCGGGGAGCTGTTTTTT. Translated: CASRPGTGRTGELFF. The full variable domain, completed using reference TRBV7-6 and TRBJ2-2, is GAGVSQSPRYKVTKRGQDVALRCDPISGHVSLYWYRQALGQGPEFLTYFNYEAQQDKSGLPNDRFSAERPEGSISTLTIQRTEQRDSAMYRCASRPGTGRTGELFFGEGSRLTVL.